The 8 T cell receptor beta chains listed next were all sequenced from one sample in a study of T cells in Graves' hyperthyroidism and ophthalmopathy. RNA transcripts served as the template for amplifying TCR beta CDR3 regions. The study used the HTBI primer set for a first-round RT-PCR of the TCR CDR3. Using its own MiXCR run on the multiplex PCR reads, TCRdb lists one record per CDR3 protein. The sample has about 500,000 distinct CDR3 sequences, 16% seen once. Sequencing used blood. These receptors originate from a woman aged 30 to 39 with Graves' ophthalmopathy.

This clonotype was recorded many times. The rearrangement joins TRBV7-2 to TRBJ1-5; 10 bases line up with TRBD1. With V trimmed by 0 bases and J by 7 bases, 3 bases remained unmatched. The germline V gene encodes CDR1 SGHTA and CDR2 FQGNSA. CDR3 length: 15 amino acids. The CDR3 region is CASSLAGTGVQPQHF. The CDR3 coding sequence is TGTGCCAGCAGCTTAGCGGGGACAGGGGTACAGCCCCAGCATTTT.

V and J are TRBV7-8 and TRBJ2-5; TRBD1 agrees at 9 bases. V dropped 5 bases and J dropped 5; count of bases not matched to a gene: 9. Germline-derived CDR1 and CDR2 are SGHVS and FQNEAQ. The CDR3 spans 15 residues. CDR3 nucleotides: TGTGCCAGCAGCCCCGTGGGGACAGGGATCGAGACCCAGTACTTC. Its translation is CASSPVGTGIETQYF. Based on the CDR3 plus reference TRBV7-8 and TRBJ2-5, the full variable domain is GAGVSQSPRYKVAKRGQDVALRCDPISGHVSLFWYQQALGQGPEFLTYFQNEAQLDKSGLPSDRFFAERPEGSVSTLKIQRTQQEDSAVYLCASSPVGTGIETQYFGPGTRLLVL.

The chain employs TRBV7-2 and TRBJ1-3, with D uncertain. The CDR3 loop spans 13 amino acids. Germline V lookup: CDR1 SGHTA, CDR2 FQGNSA. Trimming stripped 5 bases from V and 3 bases from J, with 8 bases between. For the CDR3, the DNA is TGTGCCAGCAGCGTAGGGCTTGGAAACACCATATATTTT. Protein product: CASSVGLGNTIYF.

This clonotype showed up just a few times. The chain joins TRBV20-1 to TRBJ2-1; tentatively, D is TRBD2 (5 bases). Germline values: CDR1 DFQATT, CDR2 SNEGSKA (reference sequence). This CDR3 region has 15 residues. V lost 6 bases, J lost 6 bases, and 21 bases lay in between. CDR3 residues: CSACRAEAMGNEQFF. CDR3 in DNA: TGCAGTGCCTGTAGGGCGGAGGCTATGGGCAATGAGCAGTTCTTC.

The chain couples TRBV29-1 to TRBJ1-2, with TRBD1 matching 8 bases. The germline CDR1 and CDR2 sequences are SQVTM and ANQGSEA. The CDR3 length is 13 residues. The trim removed 7 bases at V and 7 bases at J, leaving 11 bases unmatched. CDR3 in amino acids: CSAGTGPLSGYTF. DNA for the CDR3: TGCAGCGCCGGGACAGGACCCCTATCTGGCTACACCTTC.

This clonotype occurred a few times. The rearrangement links TRBV6-1 to TRBJ2-7; a possible D gene is TRBD1 (6 bases). Germline V lookup: CDR1 MNHNS, CDR2 SASEGT. The CDR3 runs 12 residues. V shed 6 bases and J shed 2 bases, with 8 bases lying between them. The chain's CDR3 is CASRGGPYEQYF. CDR3 in DNA: TGTGCCAGCAGAGGGGGTCCCTACGAGCAGTACTTC.

The chain recombines TRBV28 with TRBJ2-5, with TRBD2 identical over 7 bases. Germline lookup yields CDR1 MDHEN and CDR2 SYDVKM. The CDR3 loop spans 15 amino acids. J was trimmed by 2 bases and V by 4 bases; bases with no gene match: 7. CDR3 region: CASSSPSGIQETQYF. The CDR3 DNA is TGTGCCAGCAGTTCCCCGAGCGGGATACAAGAGACCCAGTACTTC.

This clonotype was counted only a few times. Here the CDR3 reads CASSLTGDGTEAFF. For the CDR3, the DNA is TGTGCCAGCAGCTTGACAGGGGATGGCACTGAAGCTTTCTTT. The chain employs TRBV5-6 and TRBJ1-1, with 7 nucleotides matching TRBD1. Germline V lookup: CDR1 SGHDT, CDR2 YYEEEE. The CDR3 has 14 amino acids. J gave up 4 bases and V 1 base, and 4 bases lay outside the gene matches.